What follows is one T cell receptor beta chain and its context. Its antigen is as yet unknown. The sample comes from a study of cytomegalovirus exposure and HLA in healthy donors. About the study: A later analysis reported the same platform for the 90 to 150 validation repertoires and the 666 first-cohort repertoires.

Libraries were prepared by immunoSEQ multiplex PCR; TCRdb keeps only in-frame clonotypes and omits some of them. The sample holds roughly 84,000 clones, around 90% seen once. The CDR3 extends over 17 amino acids. Germline loops: CDR1 SGHTS, CDR2 YDEGEE. The V end was cut by 1 base, the J end by 6 bases, with 20 bases between. Overall study results and limits: Rare TCR sequences dominated, though some public TCRs recurred in many donors. Specificity for CMV antigens was confirmed in vitro for a few of the CMV-associated chains.

This chain connects TRBV5-8 to TRBJ2-1; weak D call: TRBD1 (5 bases). Sequenced material: PBMCs. The sequence came from a man aged 25-40 years in good health and CMV-seronegative. The CDR3 loop reads CASSLPPRVLRRNEQFF. The CDR3 region has the DNA TGTGCCAGCAGCTTGCCCCCCAGGGTCCTACGGCGCAATGAGCAGTTCTTC.